This T cell receptor beta chain was recovered during a study of T cells in Graves' hyperthyroidism and ophthalmopathy. Looking at the study overall: Peripheral blood samples were taken at initial diagnosis, prior to any treatment.

Patients having uncontrolled infection, another autoimmune disease, pregnancy or lactation were not included. This clonotype has at least ten counts. Antigen: not known. The germline gives CDR1 SGHVS, CDR2 FNYEAQ. The CDR3 runs 16 residues. After removal of 3 bases from V and 8 bases from J, the junction contained 10 bases not matched to a gene. Study observations and caveats: A 13 V-J signature model discriminated ophthalmopathy versus stable hyperthyroidism.

TCR beta CDR3 region amplification was performed from RNA transcripts. A set of HTBI primers served as the primers for a first-round RT-PCR of the TCR CDR3. One entry per CDR3 protein results from TCRdb running MiXCR on the multiplex PCR reads. The table lists about 590,000 distinct CDR3 sequences, 15% to 19% of them singletons, with around 7.5% in the top ten. The TCR was taken from a woman aged 30 to 39 with Graves' hyperthyroidism. Sequenced input: blood. This rearrangement joins TRBV7-6 to TRBJ2-1, with 10 bases aligning to TRBD2. CDR3 region: CASSFSGTSVWDEQFF. For the CDR3, the DNA is TGTGCCAGCAGCTTCTCCGGGACTAGCGTCTGGGATGAGCAGTTCTTC.